These 15 T cell receptor beta chains share one sample of origin, sequenced in a study of CD8+CD57+ T cells in acquired aplastic anemia. Researchers used genomic DNA as the template to profile TCR beta VDJ and CDR3. TCRdb re-analysed the reads in MiXCR, keeping a single row per CDR3 protein. In the table there are 180,000 or so distinct CDR3 sequences, 35% to 50% of which are singletons. The sample comprised sorted CD4+, CD8+, or CD8+CD57+ T cells (not recorded which) from PBMCs. The receptors here all came from a human donor in good health.

As to this clonotype: Sequence at one end of the junction differs from germline and may be a read error. The CDR3 region is CAISDWTSGRGNTEELFF. CDR3 in DNA: TGTGCCATCAGTGATTGGACTAGCGGGAGAGGGAACACCGAGGAGCTGTTTTTT. The chain is built from TRBV10-3 and TRBJ2-2, with TRBD2 matching over 13 bases. Looked up from germline, CDR1 is ENHRY and CDR2 is SYGVKD. The CDR3 spans 18 residues.

This clonotype was picked up many times. This chain connects TRBV24-1 to TRBJ1-5; D possibly corresponds to TRBD1 (5 bases). CDR1 is KGHDR, CDR2 SFDVKD, per germline. V was clipped by 3 bases and J by 5 bases, with 13 bases between them. This CDR3 has 15 amino acids. The chain's CDR3 is CATSDRHGGDQPQHF. The CDR3 nucleotides are TGTGCCACCAGTGATCGCCACGGGGGGGATCAGCCCCAGCATTTT.

This chain connects TRBV12-3 or TRBV12-4 to TRBJ2-7; D unclear. This CDR3 has 11 amino acids. V was trimmed by 2 bases and J by 5 bases, leaving 4 bases between them. CDR3 nucleotides: TGTGCCAGCAGTTTAATGAACGAGCAGTACTTC. Translation gives CASSLMNEQYF.

Sample share makes this clonotype medium-sized. The CDR3 loop is CASSGDSLRSPLHF. CDR3 DNA sequence: TGCGCCAGCAGTGGGGACAGCCTTAGGTCACCCCTCCACTTT. The gene calls are TRBV10-2 and TRBJ1-6; TRBD1 matches 7 bases. The CDR3 length is 14 residues. Germline V gene lookup returns CDR1 WSHSY and CDR2 SAAADI. The junction had 7 bases not matched to a gene; V was cut back by 4 bases and J by 10 bases.

This clonotype was counted between two and nine times. The rearrangement links TRBV2 to TRBJ2-5; a possible D gene is TRBD1 (6 bases). CDR1 is SNHLY, CDR2 FYNNEI, per germline. Trimming removed 3 bases from V and 5 bases from J, with 16 bases in between. This CDR3 region has 15 residues. The CDR3 DNA is TGTGCCAGCAGTGACCCATCAGGGGATTGGGAGACCCAGTACTTC. Amino acids: CASSDPSGDWETQYF.

This chain connects TRBV7-2 to TRBJ1-2, with unresolved D. Germline values: CDR1 SGHTA, CDR2 FQGNSA. V was trimmed by 0 bases and J by 6 bases, leaving 8 bases between them. The CDR3 sequence is 13 residues long. The chain's CDR3 is CASSLALRNGYTF. CDR3 in DNA: TGTGCCAGCAGCTTAGCCCTCAGGAATGGCTACACCTTC.

The chain carries TRBV14 and TRBJ2-3; no definite D call. CDR3 length: 13 residues. Looked up from germline, CDR1 is SGHDN and CDR2 is FVKESK. Trimming pared 6 bases from V and 5 bases from J, leaving 12 bases between. The CDR3, as DNA: TGTGCCAGCAGTGCTAGTGCGCAAGATACGCAGTATTTT. Protein: CASSASAQDTQYF.

The chain links TRBV24-1 to TRBJ1-5; possible D gene TRBD1, 5 bases. The germline V gene has CDR1 KGHDR and CDR2 SFDVKD. CDR3 length equals 13 residues. V was pared by 4 bases and J by 5 bases, with 8 bases between. CDR3 in DNA: TGTGCCACCAGTGAGGCAGGGTATCAGCCCCAGCATTTT. The encoded protein is CATSEAGYQPQHF.

Of note for this clonotype: With a much larger clone just one base away, this may be a read error. Here the CDR3 reads CASSIGNSSSYNEQFF. As DNA, the CDR3 is TGTGCCAGTAGTATAGGGAACTCGAGCTCCTACAATGAGCAGTTCTTC. The V gene is TRBV19, the J gene TRBJ2-1; the D is unclear. Germline values: CDR1 LNHDA, CDR2 SQIVND (reference sequence). The CDR3 is 16 residues long. V lost 1 base and J 0 bases, leaving 10 bases between the germline ends.

This chain connects TRBV24-1 to TRBJ2-5, with D possibly being TRBD2 (6 bases). This CDR3 is 13 amino acids long. Per the germline V gene, CDR1 is KGHDR and CDR2 is SFDVKD. With 5 bases removed from V and 2 bases from J, the gap between germline ends came to 8 bases. The DNA of the CDR3 is TGTGCCACCAGTGGGACTAAACAAGAGACCCAGTACTTC. Translating it yields CATSGTKQETQYF.

A word on this clonotype: Being one base from a much bigger clone, this may be a read error. The chain combines TRBV6-1 with TRBJ2-7; 10 bases agree with TRBD2. This CDR3 region has 17 residues. Germline lookup yields CDR1 MNHNS and CDR2 SASEGT. The CDR3 region is CASSRNLGLASSYEPYF. The CDR3 nucleotides read TGTGCCAGCAGTCGAAACTTGGGACTAGCGAGCTCCTACGAGCCGTACTTC.

The chain links TRBV28 to TRBJ2-1; 9 positions agree with TRBD2. V lost 2 bases, J lost 7 bases, and 3 bases stayed unmatched. There are 14 residues in the CDR3. Germline lookup yields CDR1 MDHEN and CDR2 SYDVKM. Here the CDR3 DNA reads TGTGCCAGCAGTTTAGGCGGGAGGGTTAATGAGCAGTTCTTC. Protein sequence: CASSLGGRVNEQFF.

This clonotype was detected a few times. The chain has TRBV2 and TRBJ1-2; D not certain. The CDR3 has 13 amino acids. The germline gives CDR1 SNHLY, CDR2 FYNNEI. The ends were cut back, 7 bases at V and 6 bases at J, with 15 bases in the middle. The CDR3 here is CASTPQTWDGYTF. The DNA of the CDR3 is TGTGCCAGCACCCCCCAGACGTGGGATGGCTACACCTTC.

This clonotype was seen ten or more times. The chain links TRBV7-8 to TRBJ1-5; 8 nucleotides line up with TRBD1. The germline V gene encodes CDR1 SGHVS and CDR2 FQNEAQ. The V gene end was trimmed by 4 bases and the J gene end by 10 bases; junction bases not matched to a gene: 9. CDR3 length: 14 residues. CDR3 nucleotides: TGTGCCAGCAGCTCAGACAGGGGACCGGACCCCCAGCATTTT. This codes for CASSSDRGPDPQHF.

This clonotype came up many times. The chain combines TRBV5-5 with TRBJ2-3; D gene uncertain. The CDR3 is made up of 13 amino acids. Trimming took 0 bases from V and 2 from J, leaving 4 bases between them. Germline lookup yields CDR1 SGHKS and CDR2 YYEKEE (reference sequence). The CDR3 here is CASSLGYTDTQYF. In DNA, the CDR3 is TGTGCCAGCAGCTTGGGATACACAGATACGCAGTATTTT.